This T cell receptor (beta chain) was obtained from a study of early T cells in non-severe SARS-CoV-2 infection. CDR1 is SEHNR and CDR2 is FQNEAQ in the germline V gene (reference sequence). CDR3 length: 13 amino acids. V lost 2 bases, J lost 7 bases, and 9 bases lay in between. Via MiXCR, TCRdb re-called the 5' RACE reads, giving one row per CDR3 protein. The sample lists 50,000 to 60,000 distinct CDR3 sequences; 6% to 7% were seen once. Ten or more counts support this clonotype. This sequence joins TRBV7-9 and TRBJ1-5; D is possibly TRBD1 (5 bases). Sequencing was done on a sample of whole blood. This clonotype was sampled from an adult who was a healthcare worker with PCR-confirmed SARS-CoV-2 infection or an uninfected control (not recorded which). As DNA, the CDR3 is TGTGCCAGCAGCTTAACAGGTTTGCAGCCCCAGCATTTT. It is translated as CASSLTGLQPQHF.